A single T cell receptor (beta chain) is shown here with its context. The antigen remains unidentified. cDNA serving as the sequencing template came from extracted, reverse transcribed RNA. The method was immunoSEQ multiplex PCR; TCRdb's version includes in-frame clones alone and lacks a portion of them. The sample yields hundreds of thousands of clones, just over 65% seen once. Treatment given: oral pan-JAK inhibitor, 5-10 mg twice daily. These data originate in a study of CD8+ T cells in alopecia areata. Overall study findings and caveats: Lesional scalp, especially alopecia totalis/universalis, showed higher clonality than normal scalp.

The CDR3 is 13 amino acids. CDR1 is ENHRY and CDR2 is SYGVKD in the germline V gene. The V end was cut by 6 bases, the J end by 4 bases, with 12 bases between. The source was CD4+ T cells sorted from blood, collected at roughly week 45, from a patient treated with tofacitinib. This TCR derives from a human donor with alopecia areata. The rearrangement uses TRBV10-3 and TRBJ1-1; no firm D call. The CDR3 bases are TGTGCCATCAGGGCGGAGGGAGTCACTGAAGCTTTCTTT. Protein sequence: CAIRAEGVTEAFF.